What follows is one T cell receptor beta chain and its context. Its antigen is as yet unknown. This sample was included in a study of CD8 T cells in ankylosing spondylitis. Study-wide results and caveats: It was reported that disease-linked clones were significantly enriched in matched ankylosing spondylitis synovial fluid. Roughly eight highly homologous variants made up a TCR beta motif, and this motif appeared characteristic of ankylosing spondylitis blood.

TCRdb itself ran the 5' RACE reads through MiXCR, one entry per CDR3 protein. The table records roughly 260,000 distinct CDR3 sequences, approximately 20% of them present only once. What was sequenced was blood, either unsorted or a sorted T cell fraction (not recorded which). This receptor was obtained from a male donor with ankylosing spondylitis or in good health (not recorded which).

CDR3 region: CASSLSAGVRNEQFF. CDR3 sequence (DNA): TGTGCCAGCAGTTTATCAGCGGGAGTGAGGAATGAGCAGTTCTTC. The chain carries TRBV28 and TRBJ2-1; 8 bases line up with TRBD2. CDR1 MDHEN and CDR2 SYDVKM come from the germline V gene. Losses at the gene ends were 1 base for V and 7 bases for J; bases not matched to a gene: 6. This CDR3 has 15 residues.